A selection of T cell receptor beta chains follows, all from one sample in a study of blood T cell repertoires in COVID-19. Produced via immunoSEQ multiplex PCR; TCRdb's table is partial and in-frame only. The sample lists more than 250,000 clones; about 90% were seen once. Material for sequencing was peripheral blood. Receptors were obtained from a woman between 45 and 60 years old with COVID-19, enrolled during active disease. The CDR3 runs from the conserved cysteine through the conserved F or W. A D gene is named only where the DNA matches it firmly. Only some rows state a clone size, as once, few, many or a class for expanded clones.

TRBV30	.	TRBJ2-1	TRBD2	CAWASGRVDGEQFF	TGTGCCTGGGCTAGCGGGAGAGTCGACGGTGAGCAGTTCTTC
TRBV6-6	.	TRBJ2-1	TRBD2	CASRLSGTRGDNEQFF	TGTGCCAGCAGGCTCTCCGGGACTAGGGGGGACAATGAGCAGTTCTTC
TRBV6-6	.	TRBJ1-5	.	CASSYSDSPNQPQHF	TGTGCCAGCAGTTATTCGGACAGCCCCAATCAGCCCCAGCATTTT
TRBV27	.	TRBJ2-5	TRBD2	CASSIGLGETQYF	TGTGCCAGCAGCATTGGACTAGGAGAGACCCAGTACTTC
TRBV2	.	TRBJ1-1	TRBD1	CASSEGQGRFAEAFF	TGTGCCAGCAGTGAAGGACAGGGGAGGTTCGCTGAAGCTTTCTTT
TRBV7-2	.	TRBJ2-3	.	CASSSGGQAGNPSTDTQYF	TGTGCCAGCAGTTCAGGAGGTCAAGCGGGCAACCCTAGCACAGATACGCAGTATTTT
TRBV19	.	TRBJ1-1	.	CATGTRNTEAFF	TGTGCCACCGGGACAAGGAACACTGAAGCTTTCTTT
TRBV28	.	TRBJ1-1	.	CASSFSTQVNTEAFF	TGTGCCAGCAGCTTTTCAACACAGGTAAACACTGAAGCTTTCTTT
TRBV6-6	.	TRBJ2-1	.	CASSYPSGRGANEQFF	TGTGCCAGCAGTTACCCGAGTGGGCGCGGGGCTAATGAGCAGTTCTTC
TRBV6-5	.	TRBJ1-1	.	CASSQHTVEREAFF	TGTGCCAGCAGTCAACATACCGTGGAGCGTGAAGCTTTCTTT
TRBV3-1/TRBV3-2	.	TRBJ2-2	.	CASRVSWQGTGELFF	TGTGCCAGCAGGGTCTCTTGGCAGGGGACCGGGGAGCTGTTTTTT
TRBV30	once	TRBJ2-1	TRBD2	CAWSNRLAGGRPWGNEQFF	TGTGCCTGGAGTAATCGACTAGCGGGAGGGAGGCCTTGGGGGAATGAGCAGTTCTTC
TRBV2	once	TRBJ2-7	TRBD2	CASSQPRGGENRQYF	TGTGCCAGCAGTCAACCCCGGGGAGGGGAAAATAGGCAGTACTTC
TRBV29-1	.	TRBJ1-2	TRBD1	CSVDRGYGYTF	TGCAGCGTAGACAGGGGATATGGCTACACCTTC
TRBV7-3	.	TRBJ2-2	.	CASSSLLTTGELFF	TGTGCCAGCAGCTCGCTACTAACAACCGGGGAGCTGTTTTTT
TRBV4-2	once	TRBJ1-5	TRBD1	CASSQFDRGDNQPQHF	TGTGCCAGCAGCCAATTCGACAGGGGAGATAATCAGCCCCAGCATTTT
TRBV7-8	.	TRBJ2-7	TRBD2	CASSLTSGGLGYEQYF	TGTGCCAGCAGCTTAACTAGCGGAGGCCTAGGGTACGAGCAGTACTTC
TRBV3-1/TRBV3-2	.	TRBJ1-3	.	CASSQQGAGNTIYF	TGTGCCAGCAGCCAGCAAGGGGCTGGAAACACCATATATTTT
TRBV12-3/TRBV12-4	.	TRBJ1-2	.	CASSFGQGGYTF	TGTGCCAGCAGTTTCGGCCAGGGTGGCTACACCTTC
TRBV5-5	.	TRBJ1-4	TRBD1	CASSLDRGATNEKLFF	TGTGCCAGCAGCTTGGACAGGGGGGCCACAAATGAAAAACTGTTTTTT
TRBV6-2/TRBV6-3	.	TRBJ2-7	TRBD2	CASSVAGLSYEQYF	TGTGCCAGCAGTGTAGCGGGTCTCTCCTACGAGCAGTACTTC
TRBV5-1	.	TRBJ2-2	TRBD1	CASSPAGTGLTGELFF	TGCGCCAGCAGTCCCGCCGGGACAGGGCTCACCGGGGAGCTGTTTTTT
TRBV4-1	.	TRBJ2-1	.	CASSQSWEPHNEQFF	TGCGCCAGCAGCCAATCCTGGGAGCCCCACAATGAGCAGTTCTTC
TRBV6-5	.	TRBJ2-7	TRBD1	CASSYWTGREQYF	TGTGCCAGCAGTTACTGGACAGGGCGCGAGCAGTACTTC
TRBV9	.	TRBJ1-6	.	CASSVLAGNSPLHF	TGTGCCAGCAGCGTATTGGCGGGGAATTCACCCCTCCACTTT
TRBV7-2	few	TRBJ2-2	TRBD2	CASSLGWSAGIGELFF	TGTGCCAGCAGCTTAGGGTGGTCAGCGGGAATCGGGGAGCTGTTTTTT
TRBV6-4	.	TRBJ1-1	.	CASSAEGGAASTEAFF	TGTGCCAGCAGCGCCGAAGGGGGGGCTGCAAGCACTGAAGCTTTCTTT
TRBV11-2	.	TRBJ1-3	.	CASSLEGASGNTIYF	TGTGCCAGCAGCTTAGAAGGGGCCTCTGGAAACACCATATATTTT
TRBV27	.	TRBJ2-7	.	CASSLLGSGGSGSYEQYF	TGTGCCAGCAGTTTACTCGGATCTGGTGGTTCAGGTTCCTACGAGCAGTACTTC
TRBV2	.	TRBJ2-1	.	CASRGAGYNEQFF	TGTGCCAGCAGGGGGGCGGGTTACAATGAGCAGTTCTTC
TRBV28	.	TRBJ2-7	.	CASTTAGPYEQYF	TGTGCCAGCACTACGGCAGGGCCCTACGAGCAGTACTTC
TRBV24-1	few	TRBJ2-1	TRBD2	CATSEPGTSYNEQFF	TGTGCCACCAGTGAGCCCGGGACTAGTTACAATGAGCAGTTCTTC
TRBV7-7	.	TRBJ1-5	TRBD1	CASSRGQGASGWSNQPQHF	TGTGCCAGCAGCCGAGGACAGGGGGCGAGCGGGTGGAGCAATCAGCCCCAGCATTTT
TRBV9	once	TRBJ1-1	.	CASSVEARTGANEAFF	TGTGCCAGCAGCGTAGAAGCTCGTACAGGAGCAAATGAAGCTTTCTTT
TRBV7-2	.	TRBJ2-1	.	CASSAGSKSSYNEQFF	TGTGCCAGCAGCGCGGGGAGCAAGAGCTCCTACAATGAGCAGTTCTTC
TRBV7-2	.	TRBJ1-2	TRBD1	CASSIRTGGSGYTF	TGTGCCAGCAGCATAAGGACAGGGGGATCGGGCTACACCTTC
TRBV3-1/TRBV3-2	.	TRBJ2-2	TRBD2	CASSLSGSTGELFF	TGTGCCAGCAGCCTAAGCGGGAGCACCGGGGAGCTGTTTTTT
TRBV6-5	.	TRBJ2-5	TRBD2	CASSRAGRQETQYF	TGTGCCAGCAGTCGAGCGGGAAGACAAGAGACCCAGTACTTC
TRBV4-1	.	TRBJ2-2	.	CASNQSPGSGGGGELFF	TGCGCCAGCAACCAAAGTCCTGGGTCCGGCGGCGGCGGGGAGCTGTTTTTT
TRBV6-2/TRBV6-3	.	TRBJ2-4	TRBD2	CASSPTTSGSKNIQYF	TGTGCCAGCAGCCCGACGACTAGCGGCTCCAAAAACATTCAGTACTTC
TRBV11-3	.	TRBJ2-1	.	CASSLVRLATPYNEQFF	TGTGCCAGCAGCTTAGTGCGGCTAGCGACACCCTACAATGAGCAGTTCTTC
TRBV5-1	.	TRBJ1-1	.	CASSLLTRDTEAFF	TGCGCCAGCAGCTTACTGACACGAGACACTGAAGCTTTCTTT
TRBV18	.	TRBJ1-5	.	CASSPDSSNQPQHF	TGTGCCAGCTCACCCGACAGTAGCAATCAGCCCCAGCATTTT
TRBV7-9	.	TRBJ1-5	.	CASSLVSGQPQHF	TGTGCCAGCAGCTTAGTATCCGGGCAGCCCCAGCATTTT
TRBV7-2	.	TRBJ1-1	.	CASSLNAQGPYRKGTEAFF	TGTGCCAGCAGCTTAAACGCACAGGGTCCTTATAGGAAGGGCACTGAAGCTTTCTTT
TRBV11-3	once	TRBJ2-5	TRBD1	CASSLGTVYQETQYF	TGTGCCAGCAGCTTGGGGACAGTGTACCAAGAGACCCAGTACTTC
TRBV19	few	TRBJ2-7	TRBD1	CASSRGQGAYEQYF	TGTGCCAGTAGCCGAGGGCAGGGGGCCTACGAGCAGTACTTC
TRBV14	.	TRBJ2-7	.	CASSQDLSVTGEQYF	TGTGCCAGCAGCCAAGATTTATCCGTGACAGGCGAGCAGTACTTC
TRBV5-1	.	TRBJ2-5	.	CASSETGLSEETQYF	TGCGCCAGCAGCGAGACGGGACTCTCTGAGGAGACCCAGTACTTC
TRBV18	.	TRBJ2-7	.	CASSPALGRSYEQYF	TGTGCCAGCTCACCCGCCTTGGGCCGCTCCTACGAGCAGTACTTC
TRBV12-3/TRBV12-4	.	TRBJ1-1	.	CASSLSTNTEAFF	TGTGCCAGCAGTTTGTCCACAAACACTGAAGCTTTCTTT
TRBV7-2	.	TRBJ2-5	TRBD2	CASSSGLAGTGGVNF	TGTGCCAGCAGCTCGGGACTAGCGGGAACGGGGGGGGTTAACTTC
TRBV5-1	.	TRBJ2-7	TRBD2	CASSVGLAGVSSYEQYF	TGCGCCAGCAGCGTGGGACTAGCGGGAGTTTCTTCCTACGAGCAGTACTTC